This TCR beta chain appears in the sequencing data of a study of cytomegalovirus exposure and HLA in healthy donors. Overall study: Unique TCRs numbering some 93 million, obtained from HLA-typed donors, made up an early data release.

The V gene lost 1 base and the J gene lost 0 bases, with 13 bases spanning the gap. The length of the CDR3 is 17 residues. Per germline, CDR1 SGHAT and CDR2 FQNNGV. This clone came up a few times. The antigen is not known. Study-wide results and limits: Analyses of presence/absence relied on an assumption of roughly uniform sequencing depth across donors.

The PCR ran on 60 Vbeta and 13 Jbeta primers. Repertoires were generated with immunoSEQ multiplex PCR, while TCRdb's copy carries only in-frame clones and drops some. In the table there are over 90,000 clones, 55% to 80% of which are singletons. What was sequenced was PBMCs. This sequence was found in a human donor in good health. The genes are TRBV11-2 and TRBJ2-1; D gene unclear. The CDR3 loop reads CASSLGSKWSSYNEQFF. In DNA, the CDR3 is TGTGCCAGCAGCTTAGGATCGAAATGGAGCTCCTACAATGAGCAGTTCTTC. Full variable domain (outside the CDR3, taken from reference TRBV11-2 and TRBJ2-1): EAGVAQSPRYKIIEKRQSVAFWCNPISGHATLYWYQQILGQGPKLLIQFQNNGVVDDSQLPKDRFSAERLKGVDSTLKIQPAKLEDSAVYLCASSLGSKWSSYNEQFFGPGTRLTVL.